This entry is about one T cell receptor (beta chain). What it binds is not known. Germline CDR1 and CDR2: MNHNY and SVGAGI (reference sequence). This CDR3 region has 16 residues. The ends were cut back, 4 bases at V and 8 bases at J, with 22 bases in the middle. Method: immunoSEQ multiplex PCR; TCRdb's copy keeps in-frame clones and lacks some. The sample consists of nearly 600,000 clones, about 95% of them appearing once. The sample belongs to a study of shared clonotypes between healthy human individuals. The naive CD8 population came from CD45RO-negative cells selected for CCR7, without terminally differentiated effector memory CD45RA+ cells. General study points: Deeper or shallower sequencing was expected to change how clonotypes are shared among donors.

The TCR comes from a woman in her thirties in good health. The chain combines TRBV6-6 with TRBJ2-3; unclear D gene. The sample was naive CD8+ T cells sorted from blood. DNA for the CDR3: TGTGCCAGCAGTTCGGTGTCCCCGCGCTACGCTAGTACGCAGTATTTT. Residues: CASSSVSPRYASTQYF.